This T cell receptor (beta chain) was recorded in a study of T-cell memory formation after mild COVID-19. Study-level background: TCR clusters were largely donor specific.

TCRdb reprocessed the 5' RACE reads via MiXCR and lists one record per CDR3 protein. This table has roughly 550,000 distinct CDR3 sequences, roughly 22% appearing once. Germline V gene data show CDR1 as LNHNV and CDR2 as YYDKDF (reference sequence). This CDR3 region has 15 residues. V was cut by 0 bases and J by 2 bases, with 11 bases left in between. General observations from the study: For contracting clones, CD4+ ones sat mainly in CM and EM, CD8+ in EMRA.

This clonotype was observed a few times. Its antigen remains unidentified. The source of this sequence is an adult woman who had mild COVID-19 (a few samples of this study predate the infection). Cell type and time point are not known. Sequencing was carried out using PBMCs or a T cell subset sorted from them (not recorded which). The chain links TRBV15 to TRBJ2-7; the D is unclear. The CDR3: CATSRDSGGTYEQYF. The CDR3 region has the DNA TGTGCCACCAGCAGAGATTCAGGCGGCACCTACGAGCAGTACTTC.